The clone carrying this T cell receptor beta chain was seen more than once but under ten times. Antigen unknown. The source of the sample is a study of beta chain features in type 1 diabetes. General study results and limits: At VDJ recombination sites, type 1 diabetes patients had fewer insertions and more deleted nucleotides. The study notes PCR might favor shorter templates equally in patients and controls.

The J segment lost 7 bases and the V segment lost 0 bases, leaving 7 bases of the junction unmatched. Germline V gene lookup returns CDR1 GTSNPN and CDR2 SVGIG (reference sequence). The CDR3 covers 15 residues. The purity of all sorted populations exceeded 95%. The isolated RNA, all of it, was reverse transcribed, so expressed TCRB transcripts were what got sequenced. Here immunoSEQ multiplex PCR was the method, and the copy in TCRdb shows in-frame clones only, minus some. The sample holds some 410,000 clones, about 10% seen once. The rearrangement uses TRBV30 and TRBJ1-4, with TRBD1 matching 8 bases. This TCR was recovered from a woman aged 18-29 years in good health. Input material: naive CD4+ T cells from blood. CDR3 DNA sequence: TGTGCCTGGAGTGTAAAGGGCAGGGGGCCTGAAAAACTGTTTTTT. It encodes CAWSVKGRGPEKLFF.